This T cell receptor beta chain originates from a study of blood T cell repertoires in COVID-19. Whole-study context: Italy, Spain and the United States were the sources of the convalescent and acute COVID-19 samples. Nucleic acid was either cDNA or gDNA, and it came from T cells, B-cell-depleted T cells, or PBMCs.

Authors' analysis steps: Reference gene primer amplification yielded estimated nucleated cell counts. Sequencing was performed with immunoSEQ multiplex PCR; in TCRdb, only in-frame clones are kept and a portion is missing. The D gene and trimming were derived from the DNA, and the V and J assignments and clone size from that table. Among fewer than 200,000 clones listed, approximately 86% were seen once. V lost 2 bases and J lost 4, with 12 bases in between. The CDR3 has 14 residues. Looked up from germline, CDR1 is MNHEY and CDR2 is SVGAGI. The chain joins TRBV6-5 to TRBJ2-7; tentative D call: TRBD2 (5 bases). The clonotype comes from a man between 60 and 75 years old who had recovered from COVID-19. Sequencing was carried out using peripheral blood. CDR3 in DNA: TGTGCCAGCAGTTACCCCCCAGAGGGATACGAGCAGTACTTC. Translation: CASSYPPEGYEQYF.